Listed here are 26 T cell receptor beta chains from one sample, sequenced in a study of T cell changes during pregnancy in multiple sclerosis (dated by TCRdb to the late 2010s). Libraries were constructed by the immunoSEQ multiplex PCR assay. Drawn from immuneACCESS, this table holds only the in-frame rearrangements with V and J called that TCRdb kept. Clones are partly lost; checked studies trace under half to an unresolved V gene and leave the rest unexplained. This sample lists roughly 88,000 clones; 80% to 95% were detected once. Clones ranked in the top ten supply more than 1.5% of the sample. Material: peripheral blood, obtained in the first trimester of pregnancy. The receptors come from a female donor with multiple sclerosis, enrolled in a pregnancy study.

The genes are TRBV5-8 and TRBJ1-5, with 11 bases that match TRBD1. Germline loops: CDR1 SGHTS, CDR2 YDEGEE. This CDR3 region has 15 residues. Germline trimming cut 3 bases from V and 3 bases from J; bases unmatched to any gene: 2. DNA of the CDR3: TGTGCCAGCAGCTCCGGACAGGGGGCCAATCAGCCCCAGCATTTT. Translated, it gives CASSSGQGANQPQHF.

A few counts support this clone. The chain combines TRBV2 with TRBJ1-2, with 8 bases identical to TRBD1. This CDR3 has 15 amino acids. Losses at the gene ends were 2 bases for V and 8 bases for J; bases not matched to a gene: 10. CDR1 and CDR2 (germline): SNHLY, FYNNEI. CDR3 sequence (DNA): TGTGCCAGCAGTGAACGTGGACAGGGTATATTCGGCTACACCTTC. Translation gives CASSERGQGIFGYTF.

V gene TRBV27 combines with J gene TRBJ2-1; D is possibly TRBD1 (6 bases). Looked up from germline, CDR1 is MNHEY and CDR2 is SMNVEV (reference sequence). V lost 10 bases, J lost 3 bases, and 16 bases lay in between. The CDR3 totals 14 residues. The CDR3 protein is CAIAQGALYNEQFF. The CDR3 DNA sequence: TGTGCCATCGCACAGGGAGCTCTCTACAATGAGCAGTTCTTC.

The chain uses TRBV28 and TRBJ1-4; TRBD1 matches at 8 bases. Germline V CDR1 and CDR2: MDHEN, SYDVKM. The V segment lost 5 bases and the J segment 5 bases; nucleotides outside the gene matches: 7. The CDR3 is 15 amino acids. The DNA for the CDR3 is TGTGCCAGCAGTGCTACAGGGGGGGGAAATGAAAAACTGTTTTTT. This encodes CASSATGGGNEKLFF.

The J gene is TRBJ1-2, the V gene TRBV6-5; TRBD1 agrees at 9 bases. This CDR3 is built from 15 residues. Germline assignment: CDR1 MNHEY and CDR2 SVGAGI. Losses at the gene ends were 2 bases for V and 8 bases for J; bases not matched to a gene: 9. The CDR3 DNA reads TGTGCCAGCAGTTACGGGGACAGGGTGGTCGGCGGCTACACCTTC. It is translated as CASSYGDRVVGGYTF.

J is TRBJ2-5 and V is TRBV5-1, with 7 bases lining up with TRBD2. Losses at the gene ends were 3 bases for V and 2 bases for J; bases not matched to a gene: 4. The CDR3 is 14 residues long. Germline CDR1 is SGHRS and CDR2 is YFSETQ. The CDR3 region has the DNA TGCGCCAGCAGCTCTGTCGGGGGGCAAGAGACCCAGTACTTC. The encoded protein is CASSSVGGQETQYF.

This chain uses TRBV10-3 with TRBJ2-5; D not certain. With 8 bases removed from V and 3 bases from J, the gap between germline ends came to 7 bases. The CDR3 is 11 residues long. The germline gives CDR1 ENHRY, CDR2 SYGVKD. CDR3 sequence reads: CAIGQKETQYF. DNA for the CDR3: TGTGCCATCGGGCAGAAAGAGACCCAGTACTTC.

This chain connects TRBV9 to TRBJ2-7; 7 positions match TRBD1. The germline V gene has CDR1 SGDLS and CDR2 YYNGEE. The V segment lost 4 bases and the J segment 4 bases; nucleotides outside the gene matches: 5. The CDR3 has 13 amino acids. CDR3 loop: CASSPGTVYEQYF. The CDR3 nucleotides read TGTGCCAGCAGCCCCGGGACAGTTTACGAGCAGTACTTC.

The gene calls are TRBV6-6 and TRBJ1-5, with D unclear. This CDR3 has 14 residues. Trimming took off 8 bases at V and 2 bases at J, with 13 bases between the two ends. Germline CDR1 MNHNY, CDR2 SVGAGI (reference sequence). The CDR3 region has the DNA TGTGCCAGCCGAGGAGCCTTTGGCAATCAGCCCCAGCATTTT. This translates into CASRGAFGNQPQHF.

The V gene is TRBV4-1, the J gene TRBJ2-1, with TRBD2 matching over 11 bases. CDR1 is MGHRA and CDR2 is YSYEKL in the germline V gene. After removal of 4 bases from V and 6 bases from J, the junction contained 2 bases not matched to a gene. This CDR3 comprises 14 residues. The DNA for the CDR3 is TGCGCCAGCAGCCGAACTAGCGGGAGCAATGAGCAGTTCTTC. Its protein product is CASSRTSGSNEQFF.

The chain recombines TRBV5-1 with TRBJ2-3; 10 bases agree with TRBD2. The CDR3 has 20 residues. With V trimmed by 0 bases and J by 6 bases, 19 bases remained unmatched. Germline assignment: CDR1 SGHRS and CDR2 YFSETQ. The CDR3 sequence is CASSLVASGSPSRPSDTQYF. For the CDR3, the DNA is TGCGCCAGCAGCTTGGTGGCTAGCGGGAGCCCTAGCCGCCCTTCGGATACGCAGTATTTT.

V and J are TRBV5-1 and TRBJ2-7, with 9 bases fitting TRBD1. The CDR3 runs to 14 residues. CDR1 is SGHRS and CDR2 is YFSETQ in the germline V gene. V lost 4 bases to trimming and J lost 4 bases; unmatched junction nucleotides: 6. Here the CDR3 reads CASSAGQGSYEQYF. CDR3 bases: TGCGCCAGCAGCGCGGGACAGGGTAGTTACGAGCAGTACTTC.

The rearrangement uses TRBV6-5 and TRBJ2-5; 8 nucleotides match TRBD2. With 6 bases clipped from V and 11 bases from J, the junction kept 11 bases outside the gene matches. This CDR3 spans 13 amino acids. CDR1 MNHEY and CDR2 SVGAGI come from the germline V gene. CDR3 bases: TGTGCCAGCAGCCCCCGACTAGCGCGGGAGCAGTACTTC. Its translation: CASSPRLAREQYF.

CDR3 bases: TGTGCCAGCAGCCCATTAGGACTCGAGCAGTACTTC. It yields the protein CASSPLGLEQYF. The chain employs TRBV21-1 and TRBJ2-7; the table gives TRBD2 as D, unverified against the DNA. TRBV21-1 is flagged as a pseudogene. The CDR3 spans 12 residues.

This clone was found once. CDR3 loop: CASSPWTGSTDTQYF. CDR3 nucleotide sequence: TGCGCCAGCAGCCCCTGGACTGGTTCCACAGATACGCAGTATTTT. This chain joins TRBV5-1 and TRBJ2-3; D may be TRBD2 (5 bases). This CDR3 has 15 residues. Germline lookup yields CDR1 SGHRS and CDR2 YFSETQ. V was shortened by 4 bases and J by 2 bases, with 14 bases between the two germline ends.

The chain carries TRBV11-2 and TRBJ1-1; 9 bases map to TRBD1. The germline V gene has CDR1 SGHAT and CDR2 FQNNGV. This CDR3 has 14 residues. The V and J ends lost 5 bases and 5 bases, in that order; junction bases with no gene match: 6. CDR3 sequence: CASSPGQGRTEAFF. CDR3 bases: TGTGCCAGCAGCCCAGGACAGGGGAGGACTGAAGCTTTCTTT.

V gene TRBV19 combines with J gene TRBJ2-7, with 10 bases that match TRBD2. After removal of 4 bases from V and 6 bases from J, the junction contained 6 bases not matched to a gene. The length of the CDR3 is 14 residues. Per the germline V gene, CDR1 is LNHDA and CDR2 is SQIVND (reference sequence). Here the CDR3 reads CASSTAGTSAEQYF. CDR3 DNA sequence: TGTGCCAGTAGTACCGCCGGGACTAGCGCCGAGCAGTACTTC.

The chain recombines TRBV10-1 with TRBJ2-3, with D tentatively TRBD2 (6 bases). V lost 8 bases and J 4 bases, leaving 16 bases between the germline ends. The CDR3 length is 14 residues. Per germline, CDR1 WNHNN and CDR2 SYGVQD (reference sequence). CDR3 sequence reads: CASWSGEQADTQYF. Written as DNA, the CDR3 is TGCGCCAGCTGGTCGGGAGAGCAGGCAGATACGCAGTATTTT.

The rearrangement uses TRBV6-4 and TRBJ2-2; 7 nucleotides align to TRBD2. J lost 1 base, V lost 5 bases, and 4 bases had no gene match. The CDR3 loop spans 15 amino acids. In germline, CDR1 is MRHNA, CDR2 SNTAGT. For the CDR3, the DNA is TGTGCCAGCAGTCCGCTAGCGGAGAACACCGGGGAGCTGTTTTTT. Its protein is CASSPLAENTGELFF.

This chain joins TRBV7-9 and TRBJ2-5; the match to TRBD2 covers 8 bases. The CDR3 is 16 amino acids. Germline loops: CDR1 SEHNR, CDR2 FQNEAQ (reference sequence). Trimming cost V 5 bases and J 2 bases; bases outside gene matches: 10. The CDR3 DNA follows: TGTGCCAGCAGCCTCGGGGGAGGCGGGAGGCAAGAGACCCAGTACTTC. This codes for CASSLGGGGRQETQYF.

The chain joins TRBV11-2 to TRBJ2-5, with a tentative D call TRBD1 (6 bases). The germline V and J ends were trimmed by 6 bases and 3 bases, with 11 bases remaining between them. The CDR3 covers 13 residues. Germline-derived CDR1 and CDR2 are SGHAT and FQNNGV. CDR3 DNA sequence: TGTGCCAGCAGACGAACAGGGAAAGAGACCCAGTACTTC. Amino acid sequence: CASRRTGKETQYF. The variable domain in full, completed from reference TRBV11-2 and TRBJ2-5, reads EAGVAQSPRYKIIEKRQSVAFWCNPISGHATLYWYQQILGQGPKLLIQFQNNGVVDDSQLPKDRFSAERLKGVDSTLKIQPAKLEDSAVYLCASRRTGKETQYFGPGTRLLVL.

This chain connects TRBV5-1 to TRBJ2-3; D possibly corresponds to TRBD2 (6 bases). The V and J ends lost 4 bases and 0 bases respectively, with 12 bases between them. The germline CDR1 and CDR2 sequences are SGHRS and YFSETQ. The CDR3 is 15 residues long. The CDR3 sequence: CASSAGTSSTDTQYF. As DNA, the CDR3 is TGCGCCAGCAGCGCCGGGACTTCTAGCACAGATACGCAGTATTTT.

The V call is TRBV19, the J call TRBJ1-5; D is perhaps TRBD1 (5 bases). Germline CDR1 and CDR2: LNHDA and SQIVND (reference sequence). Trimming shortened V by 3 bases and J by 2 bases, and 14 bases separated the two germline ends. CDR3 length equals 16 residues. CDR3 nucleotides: TGTGCCAGTAGTATTTTAGGGGTGAAGGGCAATCAGCCCCAGCATTTT. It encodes CASSILGVKGNQPQHF.

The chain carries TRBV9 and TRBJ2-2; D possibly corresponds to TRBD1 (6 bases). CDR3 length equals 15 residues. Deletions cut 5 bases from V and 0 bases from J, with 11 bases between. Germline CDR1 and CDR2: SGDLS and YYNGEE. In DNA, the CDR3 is TGTGCCAGCAGAGCAGGGGCGACGAACACCGGGGAGCTGTTTTTT. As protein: CASRAGATNTGELFF.

CDR3 sequence (DNA): TGTGCCAGTAGTATTCGGTTGAACACTGAAGCTTTCTTT. It translates to CASSIRLNTEAFF. V gene TRBV19 combines with J gene TRBJ1-1, with D unclear. CDR1 is LNHDA and CDR2 is SQIVND in the germline V gene (reference sequence). This CDR3 has 13 residues. The ends were cut back, 3 bases at V and 0 bases at J, with 5 bases in the middle.

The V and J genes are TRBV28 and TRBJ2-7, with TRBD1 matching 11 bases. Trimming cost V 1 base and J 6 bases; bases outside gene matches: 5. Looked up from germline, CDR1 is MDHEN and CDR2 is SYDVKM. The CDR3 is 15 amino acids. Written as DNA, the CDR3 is TGTGCCAGCAGTTTATCCGGGACAGGGGGTTCCGAGCAGTACTTC. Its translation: CASSLSGTGGSEQYF.